One and the same sample provided the 19 T cell receptor beta chains below, sequenced in a study of cytomegalovirus exposure and HLA in healthy donors. PCR was performed using 60 Vbeta and 13 Jbeta primers. The data were produced by immunoSEQ multiplex PCR, yet TCRdb's version contains in-frame clones alone and is incomplete. This table holds under 150,000 clones, 78% found once. The source material was PBMCs. All receptors come from a male donor in good health and CMV-seronegative.

The rearrangement uses TRBV27 and TRBJ2-7, with a possible D match to TRBD2 (6 bases). Trimming stripped 8 bases from V and 4 bases from J, with 15 bases between. Germline V CDR1 and CDR2: MNHEY, SMNVEV (reference sequence). The CDR3 length is 13 residues. CDR3 coding DNA: TGTGCCAGCCGAAACCTAGCGAAATACGAGCAGTACTTC. It specifies CASRNLAKYEQYF.

This chain links TRBV6-5 with TRBJ2-2; 7 nucleotides agree with TRBD1. There are 14 residues in the CDR3. CDR1 is MNHEY, CDR2 SVGAGI, per germline. Trimming cost V 8 bases and J 5 bases; bases outside gene matches: 8. The CDR3 here is CASGQGVGTGELFF. The CDR3 coding sequence is TGTGCCAGCGGCCAGGGGGTAGGGACCGGGGAGCTGTTTTTT.

J is TRBJ2-3 and V is TRBV5-1; 10 bases line up with TRBD2. The V gene end was trimmed by 5 bases and the J gene end by 0 bases; junction bases not matched to a gene: 6. The CDR3 loop spans 16 amino acids. Germline V lookup: CDR1 SGHRS, CDR2 YFSETQ. CDR3 in amino acids: CASSLAGVGSTDTQYF. In DNA form, the CDR3 reads TGCGCCAGCAGTCTAGCGGGAGTCGGAAGCACAGATACGCAGTATTTT.

CDR3 DNA sequence: TGTGCCTGGAGTGTATCGTTGGCGGAAACTGAAGCTTTCTTT. This translates into CAWSVSLAETEAFF. V is TRBV30 and J is TRBJ1-1; no firm D call. This CDR3 spans 14 amino acids. Trimming shortened V by 0 bases and J by 5 bases, and 13 bases separated the two germline ends. The germline V gene has CDR1 GTSNPN and CDR2 SVGIG (reference sequence). The full variable domain, in which reference TRBV30 and TRBJ1-1 provide the parts outside the CDR3, is SQTIHQWPATLVQPVGSPLSLECTVEGTSNPNLYWYRQAAGRGLQLLFYSVGIGQISSEVPQNLSASRPQDRQFILSSKKLLLSDSGFYLCAWSVSLAETEAFFGQGTRLTVV.

V is TRBV7-2 and J is TRBJ1-6, with 8 bases matching TRBD1. There are 18 residues in the CDR3. Germline-derived CDR1 and CDR2 are SGHTA and FQGNSA. Unmatched junction bases numbered 19, after V lost 5 bases and J lost 10 bases. Written as DNA, the CDR3 is TGTGCCAGCAGCCCGGACAGAGTGTGGGACAGGCCATTCTCACCCCTCCACTTT. Translating gives CASSPDRVWDRPFSPLHF.

The chain recombines TRBV29-1 with TRBJ1-1; D is possibly TRBD1 (5 bases). Germline V gene sequence: CDR1 SQVTM, CDR2 ANQGSEA. The CDR3 length is 11 residues. Trimming took 6 bases from V and 7 from J, leaving 12 bases between them. The CDR3 loop reads CSVGRGREAFF. CDR3 coding DNA: TGCAGCGTGGGAAGGGGCCGTGAAGCTTTCTTT.

As concerns this clone: One junction end does not reproduce the germline sequence, and a read error may be involved. J is TRBJ2-3 and V is TRBV7-7, with 16 nucleotides matching TRBD2. CDR1 SSHAT and CDR2 FNYEAQ come from the germline V gene (reference sequence). The length of the CDR3 is 19 residues. The CDR3 is CASTTPGTSGRVGTDTQYF. DNA for the CDR3: TGTGCTAGCACCACGCCCGGGACTAGCGGGAGGGTCGGCACAGATACGCAGTATTTT.

The chain employs TRBV5-6 and TRBJ2-2, with 7 bases that match TRBD1. CDR1 and CDR2 (germline): SGHDT, YYEEEE. V trimming: 2 bases; J trimming: 5 bases; junction bases outside the gene matches: 6. There are 15 residues in the CDR3. The DNA of the CDR3 is TGTGCCAGCAGCTTCCGGGACAGAAAGACCGGGGAGCTGTTTTTT. It codes for CASSFRDRKTGELFF.

The V gene is TRBV6-5, the J gene TRBJ1-6; D remains unclear. The V end was cut by 10 bases, the J end by 1 base, with 11 bases between. CDR1 is MNHEY, CDR2 SVGAGI, per germline. The CDR3 length is 14 residues. CDR3 DNA: TGTGCCATTAGGAGAATATCCTATAATTCACCCCTCCACTTT. Protein sequence: CAIRRISYNSPLHF.

DNA of the CDR3: TGTGCCAGCAGCTCAGGGACCCAGTACTTC. Translating it yields CASSSGTQYF. The V call is TRBV7-9, the J call TRBJ2-5; D not certain. This CDR3 has 10 amino acids. The V end lost 4 bases, the J end lost 7 bases, and 4 bases lay between the germline ends. Germline V lookup: CDR1 SEHNR, CDR2 FQNEAQ (reference sequence).

This clone showed up just once. Relative to the germline gene, one junction end is altered; a read error may explain this. This sequence joins TRBV7-9 and TRBJ1-2; maybe TRBD1 (6 bases). CDR3 length: 11 residues. The V gene's germline CDR1 is SEHNR and CDR2 FQNEAQ (reference sequence). The CDR3 DNA reads as TGTGCCAGCAGCAACAGGGATGGCTACCCCTTC. It codes for CASSNRDGYPF.

This CDR3 is CATVRAISGRGYTF. CDR3 sequence (DNA): TGTGCCACCGTAAGGGCCATAAGCGGCCGGGGCTACACCTTC. V is TRBV6-5 and J is TRBJ1-2; D ambiguous. Germline V gene sequence: CDR1 MNHEY, CDR2 SVGAGI. V was shortened by 10 bases and J by 8 bases, with 23 bases between the two germline ends. The CDR3 contains 14 residues.

V usage is TRBV2 and J usage is TRBJ1-6; D is ambiguous. CDR1 is SNHLY and CDR2 is FYNNEI in the germline V gene. CDR3 length equals 16 residues. V was trimmed by 5 bases and J by 5 bases, leaving 16 bases between them. The CDR3 protein is CASSRRSVGNNSPLHF. DNA of the CDR3: TGTGCCAGCAGTCGGAGGAGCGTTGGGAATAATTCACCCCTCCACTTT.

The chain links TRBV28 to TRBJ1-3, with D possibly being TRBD1 (6 bases). Germline-derived CDR1 and CDR2 are MDHEN and SYDVKM. The CDR3 runs 15 residues. V lost 2 bases and J 3 bases, leaving 11 bases between the germline ends. CDR3 DNA: TGTGCCAGCAGTTTAGGCAGGGGCAGTGGAAACACCATATATTTT. This gives the protein CASSLGRGSGNTIYF. Combining the CDR3 with reference TRBV28 and TRBJ1-3 gives the whole variable domain DVKVTQSSRYLVKRTGEKVFLECVQDMDHENMFWYRQDPGLGLRLIYFSYDVKMKEKGDIPEGYSVSREKKERFSLILESASTNQTSMYLCASSLGRGSGNTIYFGEGSWLTVV.

Comment on this clone: The same CDR3 is also encoded by other DNA sequences in this sample. The rearrangement uses TRBV29-1 and TRBJ1-1, with D perhaps matching TRBD1 (5 bases). Trimming stripped 6 bases from V and 0 bases from J, with 11 bases between. Germline values: CDR1 SQVTM, CDR2 ANQGSEA. CDR3 size: 13 residues. CDR3 DNA sequence: TGCAGCGTGGAGGGACGGCTGAACACTGAAGCTTTCTTT. It yields the protein CSVEGRLNTEAFF.

The chain couples TRBV5-1 to TRBJ1-1, with 9 bases fitting TRBD1. Germline V gene sequence: CDR1 SGHRS, CDR2 YFSETQ. The junction had 9 bases not matched to a gene; V was cut back by 4 bases and J by 5 bases. CDR3 length equals 15 residues. For the CDR3, the DNA is TGCGCCAGCAGCCAGAAGGGACAGGGAGGGACTGAAGCTTTCTTT. Encoded protein: CASSQKGQGGTEAFF.

J is TRBJ2-3 and V is TRBV9, with D possibly matching TRBD1 (6 bases). V was trimmed by 0 bases and J by 3 bases, leaving 8 bases between them. The CDR3 contains 14 residues. The germline gives CDR1 SGDLS, CDR2 YYNGEE. In nucleotides, the CDR3 is TGTGCCAGCAGCGTAGAACAGGGTACAGATACGCAGTATTTT. Protein: CASSVEQGTDTQYF.

The chain has TRBV6-1 and TRBJ2-7; D unclear. CDR1 and CDR2 from the germline V gene are MNHNS and SASEGT. Trimming pared 3 bases from V and 1 base from J, leaving 7 bases between. This CDR3 contains 13 residues. The DNA of the CDR3 is TGTGCCAGCAGTGAGAGGCAGTCCTACGAGCAGTACTTC. Its protein is CASSERQSYEQYF.

The rearrangement links TRBV4-3 to TRBJ2-7; TRBD1 agrees at 7 bases. From germline, CDR1 is LGHNA and CDR2 YSLEER. The CDR3 is 14 amino acids. Unmatched junction bases numbered 10, after V lost 4 bases and J lost 7 bases. CDR3 nucleotides: TGCGCCAGCAGCCGAGGCAACCACAGGGGAGAGCAGTACTTC. This sequence encodes CASSRGNHRGEQYF.